This is a list of T cell receptor beta chains from one sample in a study of early T cells in non-severe SARS-CoV-2 infection. TCRdb analysed the 5' RACE reads with MiXCR anew, one entry per CDR3 protein. This sample carries 50,000 to 65,000 distinct CDR3 sequences, roughly 8.2% of them seen once, and the ten largest clones take about 10%. This specimen consisted of whole blood, obtained at baseline. Receptor source: an adult who was a healthcare worker with PCR-confirmed SARS-CoV-2 infection or an uninfected control (not recorded which). Each CDR3 is given with its conserved first and last residue. D genes are given only for firm matches. The listing skips clone size in some rows; elsewhere it reads once, few, many or a size class.

j_call d_call v_call clone_size cdr3_aa cdr3_nt
TRBJ2-5 TRBD1 TRBV3-1 many CASSRDRGRPETQYF TGTGCCAGCAGCCGGGACAGGGGGCGCCCGGAGACCCAGTACTTC
TRBJ1-4 TRBD1 TRBV20-1 - CSAPGQGGEKLFF TGCAGTGCTCCGGGACAGGGCGGTGAAAAACTGTTTTTT
TRBJ1-6 - TRBV5-5 - CASSLFDFNSPLHF TGTGCCAGCAGCTTGTTCGACTTTAATTCACCCCTCCACTTT
TRBJ2-3 TRBD2 TRBV27 many CASSSPQTSGTSDTQYF TGTGCCAGCAGTTCTCCCCAGACTAGCGGGACATCAGATACGCAGTATTTT
TRBJ2-7 TRBD2 TRBV7-2 - CASSSRGGPYEQYF TGTGCCAGCAGCTCTCGGGGGGGACCCTACGAGCAGTACTTC
TRBJ1-5 TRBD1 TRBV6-1 many CASTEYTGVNQPQHF TGTGCCAGCACCGAATATACAGGGGTCAATCAGCCCCAGCATTTT
TRBJ2-7 - TRBV20-1 - CGARDTSSYEQYF TGCGGTGCTAGAGATACAAGCAGTTACGAGCAGTACTTC
TRBJ2-3 - TRBV7-2 many CASSSILGGSVTDTQYF TGTGCCAGCAGCTCCATTCTGGGCGGGTCGGTGACAGATACGCAGTATTTT
TRBJ2-5 - TRBV25-1 many CASSDGKEQETQYF TGTGCCAGCAGTGATGGCAAGGAGCAAGAGACCCAGTACTTC
TRBJ2-3 - TRBV20-1 many CSANRGDRTQYF TGCAGTGCTAACCGAGGGGACCGAACGCAGTATTTT
TRBJ1-5 TRBD1 TRBV5-6 many CASCHRGSNQPQHF TGTGCCAGCTGTCACAGGGGGAGCAATCAGCCCCAGCATTTT
TRBJ2-1 - TRBV4-2 - CASSPEGRVDEQFF TGTGCCAGCAGCCCCGAGGGCCGGGTCGATGAGCAGTTCTTC
TRBJ1-4 - TRBV28 many CASSHPGTRVNEKLFF TGTGCCAGCAGTCACCCAGGGACGAGAGTTAATGAAAAACTGTTTTTT
TRBJ1-6 TRBD1 TRBV7-3 - CASSLGTDYNSPLHF TGTGCCAGCAGCTTAGGGACAGACTATAATTCACCCCTCCACTTT
TRBJ2-5 - TRBV7-9 - CASSAQYRETQETQYF TGTGCCAGCAGCGCTCAATACAGGGAAACTCAAGAGACCCAGTACTTC
TRBJ1-5 TRBD1 TRBV20-1 - CSARDRASNQPQHF TGCAGTGCTAGGGACAGGGCGTCAAATCAGCCCCAGCATTTT
TRBJ2-7 TRBD1 TRBV18 few CASSRTLGTGGTDEQYF TGTGCCAGCTCACGAACCCTTGGGACAGGGGGCACCGACGAGCAGTACTTC
TRBJ1-2 - TRBV6-6 few CASRRTELYGYTF TGTGCCAGCAGGAGGACAGAGCTTTATGGCTACACCTTC
TRBJ2-4 - TRBV28 few CASSSIAKNIQYF TGTGCCAGCAGTTCTATAGCCAAAAACATTCAGTACTTC
TRBJ2-1 - TRBV7-9 many CASSRIGSNEQFF TGTGCCAGCAGCAGAATCGGTTCCAATGAGCAGTTCTTC
TRBJ2-7 - TRBV6-5 - CASSFKTEQYF TGTGCCAGCAGCTTTAAGACAGAGCAGTACTTC
TRBJ2-2 TRBD2 TRBV4-1 - CTSSQARLASTVTGELFF TGCACCAGCAGCCAAGCTCGACTAGCGTCCACGGTCACCGGGGAGCTGTTTTTT
TRBJ1-6 TRBD1 TRBV7-2 - CASSFIRTGITGSPLHF TGTGCCAGCAGCTTTATAAGGACAGGGATTACGGGTTCACCCCTCCACTTT
TRBJ2-1 TRBD1 TRBV6-1 many CASSVDRGNEQFF TGTGCCAGCAGCGTGGACAGGGGCAATGAGCAGTTCTTC
TRBJ2-7 - TRBV7-2 few CASSSNRVSYEQYF TGTGCCAGCAGCTCTAACCGGGTTTCCTACGAGCAGTACTTC
TRBJ2-3 TRBD2 TRBV7-2 many CASRGREWDTQYF TGTGCCTCACGTGGGCGGGAGTGGGATACGCAGTATTTT
TRBJ2-7 TRBD2 TRBV9 few CASSVDPSGSYEQYF TGTGCCAGCAGCGTAGATCCTAGCGGGAGCTACGAGCAGTACTTC
TRBJ1-5 - TRBV20-1 medium-sized CSARGQKEAQPQHF TGCAGTGCTAGAGGACAGAAGGAAGCGCAGCCCCAGCATTTT
TRBJ1-1 - TRBV19 - CASSIGGFAEAFF TGTGCCAGTAGTATAGGCGGTTTCGCTGAAGCTTTCTTT
TRBJ2-1 - TRBV11-1 - CASSLDYLSYNEQFF TGTGCCAGCAGTCTAGACTACCTCTCCTACAATGAGCAGTTCTTC
TRBJ2-6 - TRBV6-1 - CASSEASLPTGANVLTF TGTGCCAGCAGTGAAGCGTCTCTGCCGACTGGGGCCAACGTCCTGACTTTC
TRBJ1-5 - TRBV5-1 - CASSLNGQPQHF TGCGCCAGCAGCTTGAACGGCCAGCCCCAGCATTTT
TRBJ1-6 TRBD1 TRBV18 - CASSPDYPGTANSPLHF TGTGCCAGCTCACCCGACTATCCGGGGACAGCCAATTCACCCCTCCACTTT
TRBJ2-1 - TRBV7-2 many CASSLAIGIGEQFF TGTGCCAGCAGCTTAGCCATAGGGATAGGTGAGCAGTTCTTC
TRBJ2-6 - TRBV18 few CASSPDSGANVLTF TGTGCCAGCTCGCCAGACTCTGGGGCCAACGTCCTGACTTTC
TRBJ2-3 - TRBV2 few CASSERQAAADTQYF TGTGCCAGCAGTGAAAGGCAGGCGGCAGCAGATACGCAGTATTTT
TRBJ2-3 TRBD2 TRBV7-2 few CASSPLAGMSTDTQYF TGTGCCAGCAGCCCTCTAGCGGGAATGTCCACAGATACGCAGTATTTT
TRBJ2-2 - TRBV12-3/TRBV12-4 few CASIIAVGGELFF TGTGCCAGCATCATAGCGGTGGGAGGGGAGCTGTTTTTT
TRBJ2-4 - TRBV20-1 - CSARSPGLNIQYF TGCAGTGCTAGGTCCCCGGGACTAAACATTCAGTACTTC
TRBJ2-7 - TRBV24-1 many CATSDLPEQYF TGTGCCACCAGTGATTTGCCCGAGCAGTACTTC
TRBJ2-7 TRBD2 TRBV27 few CASSSGLAGGSEQYF TGTGCCAGCAGTTCGGGACTAGCGGGAGGATCCGAGCAGTACTTC
TRBJ1-4 TRBD1 TRBV28 many CASSRGQGNEKLFF TGTGCCAGCAGTCGCGGACAGGGGAATGAAAAACTGTTTTTT
TRBJ2-2 - TRBV4-2 many CASSQDGDFQGSGELFF TGTGCCAGCAGCCAAGATGGAGACTTCCAAGGTTCCGGGGAGCTGTTTTTT
TRBJ2-7 TRBD2 TRBV5-6 few CASSTTSSGSYEQYF TGTGCCAGCAGCACGACGTCTAGCGGTTCCTACGAGCAGTACTTC
TRBJ1-6 - TRBV7-8 - CASSARVTLHF TGTGCCAGCAGCGCCCGGGTGACCCTCCACTTT
TRBJ2-7 - TRBV30 many CACSARFYEQYF TGTGCCTGCTCAGCGAGGTTCTACGAGCAGTACTTC
TRBJ2-7 TRBD1 TRBV20-1 few CSAKPPGQGSYEQYF TGCAGTGCTAAACCGCCGGGACAGGGGTCCTACGAGCAGTACTTC
TRBJ2-7 TRBD2 TRBV20-1 - CSARDAGETYEQYF TGCAGTGCTAGAGATGCGGGGGAAACCTACGAGCAGTACTTC
TRBJ2-1 - TRBV4-1 few CASSQAGSSSYNEQFF TGCGCCAGCAGCCAAGCCGGCAGCAGCTCCTACAATGAGCAGTTCTTC
TRBJ1-2 - TRBV5-1 few CASSWGSRDNGYTF TGCGCCAGCAGCTGGGGAAGCAGGGACAATGGCTACACCTTC
TRBJ2-3 - TRBV18 - CASSPGADTQYF TGTGCCAGCTCACCGGGGGCAGATACGCAGTATTTT